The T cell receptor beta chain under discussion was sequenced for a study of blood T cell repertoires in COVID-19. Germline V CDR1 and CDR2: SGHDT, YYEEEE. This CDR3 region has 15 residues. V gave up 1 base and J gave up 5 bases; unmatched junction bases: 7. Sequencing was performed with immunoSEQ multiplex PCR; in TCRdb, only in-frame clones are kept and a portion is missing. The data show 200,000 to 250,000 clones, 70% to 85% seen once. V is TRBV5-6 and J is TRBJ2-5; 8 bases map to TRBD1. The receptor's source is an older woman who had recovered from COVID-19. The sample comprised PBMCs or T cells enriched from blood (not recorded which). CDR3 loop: CASSLFRTGIETQYF. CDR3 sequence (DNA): TGTGCCAGCAGCTTGTTTAGGACAGGGATCGAGACCCAGTACTTC.